This TCR beta chain was obtained from a study of blood T cell repertoires in COVID-19. Whole-study context: The cDNA or gDNA used as material had been derived from T cells, B-cell-depleted T cells, or PBMCs.

Original analysis: Amplification of reference gene primers was used by the study to estimate nucleated cell counts. Using immunoSEQ multiplex PCR, the repertoire was profiled, and TCRdb retains in-frame clones only, with some absent. Clone size and the V and J calls come from that table; the DNA yielded D and trimming. This sample has 150,000 to 200,000 clones, with roughly four fifths found just once. Losses at the gene ends were 5 bases for V and 2 bases for J; bases not matched to a gene: 9. CDR3 size: 16 residues. The germline CDR1 and CDR2 sequences are SGHAT and FQNNGV. J is TRBJ2-3 and V is TRBV11-2; 8 nucleotides match TRBD2. The specimen was peripheral blood. This TCR was recovered from a woman of 80 years or more with acute or convalescent COVID-19. The chain's CDR3 is CASSPGVAGITDTQYF. In nucleotides, the CDR3 is TGTGCCAGCAGCCCCGGGGTAGCGGGGATCACAGATACGCAGTATTTT.